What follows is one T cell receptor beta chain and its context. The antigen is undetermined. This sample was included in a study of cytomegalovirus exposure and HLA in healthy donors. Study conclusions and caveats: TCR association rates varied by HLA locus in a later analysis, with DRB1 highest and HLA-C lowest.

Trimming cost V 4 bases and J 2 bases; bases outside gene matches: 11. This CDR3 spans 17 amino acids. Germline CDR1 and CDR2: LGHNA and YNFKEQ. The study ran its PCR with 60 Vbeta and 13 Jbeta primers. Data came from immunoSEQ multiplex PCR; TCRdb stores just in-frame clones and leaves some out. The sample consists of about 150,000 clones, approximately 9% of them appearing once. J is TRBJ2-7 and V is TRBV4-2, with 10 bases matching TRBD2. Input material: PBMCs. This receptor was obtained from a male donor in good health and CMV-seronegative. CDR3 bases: TGTGCCAGCAGCCCCTCCGGGACTAGCGTCATGGCCTACGAGCAGTACTTC. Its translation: CASSPSGTSVMAYEQYF.